This record concerns one T cell receptor (beta chain) sequence. This record comes from a study of blood T cells in healthy people across ages. Study summary: Per two T cells, template switching captured roughly one barcoded beta molecule.

Ten milliliters of peripheral blood were drawn from each donor. The CDR3 is 14 amino acids. Germline V gene sequence: CDR1 MNHEY, CDR2 SVGAGI. The V and J ends lost 6 bases and 7 bases respectively, with 18 bases between them. Alongside a J-beta primer mix, a sample-barcoded 5' primer served in a second PCR lasting about 7 to 11 cycles. Via MiXCR, TCRdb re-called the 5' RACE reads, giving one row per CDR3 protein. This repertoire shows fewer than 900,000 distinct CDR3 sequences, around 36% found once; its top ten account for 10% to 15%. This receptor was taken from a man younger than 35 in good health. The gene calls are TRBV6-5 and TRBJ1-2; D may be TRBD1 (5 bases). What was sequenced was blood. The CDR3 bases are TGTGCCAGCAGGATAACAGGATCCCAAGGTGGCTACACCTTC. This gives the protein CASRITGSQGGYTF.